This note documents a single T cell receptor (beta chain) sequence. From the 5' RACE reads, TCRdb lists one entry per CDR3 protein and no DNA. This sample contains roughly 170,000 distinct CDR3 sequences. This specimen comes from a study of monozygotic twins with inflammatory bowel disease. There are 14 residues in the CDR3. CDR1 SGHVS and CDR2 FNYEAQ come from the germline V gene. The sequenced material came from blood. The J gene is TRBJ2-7, the V gene TRBV7-6; the D call of TRBD1 rests on TCRdb alone, since no DNA is present to check it. The sequence came from a human donor with ulcerative colitis or Crohn's disease, or a healthy co-twin of an affected twin (not recorded which). CDR3 protein: CASSPRTGPYEQYF.